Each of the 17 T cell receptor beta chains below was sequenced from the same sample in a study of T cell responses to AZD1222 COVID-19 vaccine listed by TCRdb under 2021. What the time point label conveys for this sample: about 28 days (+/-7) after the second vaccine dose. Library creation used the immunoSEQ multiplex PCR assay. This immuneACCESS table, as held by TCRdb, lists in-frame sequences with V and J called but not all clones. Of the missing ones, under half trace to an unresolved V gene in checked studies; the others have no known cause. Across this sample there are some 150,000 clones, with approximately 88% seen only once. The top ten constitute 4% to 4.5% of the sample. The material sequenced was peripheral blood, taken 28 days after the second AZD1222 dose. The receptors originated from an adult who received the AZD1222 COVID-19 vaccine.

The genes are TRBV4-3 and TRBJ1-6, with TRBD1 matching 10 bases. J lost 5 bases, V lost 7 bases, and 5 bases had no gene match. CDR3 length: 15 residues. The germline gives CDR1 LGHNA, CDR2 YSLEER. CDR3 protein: CASKRDRGNNSPLHF. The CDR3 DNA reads TGCGCCAGCAAACGGGACAGGGGAAATAATTCACCCCTCCACTTT.

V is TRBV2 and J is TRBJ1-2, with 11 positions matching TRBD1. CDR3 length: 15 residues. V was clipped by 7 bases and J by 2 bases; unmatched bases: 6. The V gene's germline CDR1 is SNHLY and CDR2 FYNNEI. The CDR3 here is CASTTGTGGNYGYTF. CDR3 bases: TGTGCCAGCACTACCGGGACAGGGGGGAACTATGGCTACACCTTC.

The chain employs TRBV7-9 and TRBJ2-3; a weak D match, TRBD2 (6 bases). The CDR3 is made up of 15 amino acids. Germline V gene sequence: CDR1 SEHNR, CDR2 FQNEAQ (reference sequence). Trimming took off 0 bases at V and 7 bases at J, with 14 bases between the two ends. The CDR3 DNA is TGTGCCAGCAGCTTAGCCGGGGGTCCCCCACATACGCAGTATTTT. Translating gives CASSLAGGPPHTQYF.

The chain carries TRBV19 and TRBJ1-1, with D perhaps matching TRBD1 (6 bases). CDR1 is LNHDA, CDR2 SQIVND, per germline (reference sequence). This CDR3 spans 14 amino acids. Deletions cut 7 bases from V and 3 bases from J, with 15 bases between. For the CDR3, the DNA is TGTGCCAGTACCCTACAGGGAGGGCACACTGAAGCTTTCTTT. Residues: CASTLQGGHTEAFF. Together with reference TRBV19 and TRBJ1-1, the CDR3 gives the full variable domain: DGGITQSPKYLFRKEGQNVTLSCEQNLNHDAMYWYRQDPGQGLRLIYYSQIVNDFQKGDIAEGYSVSREKKESFPLTVTSAQKNPTAFYLCASTLQGGHTEAFFGQGTRLTVV.

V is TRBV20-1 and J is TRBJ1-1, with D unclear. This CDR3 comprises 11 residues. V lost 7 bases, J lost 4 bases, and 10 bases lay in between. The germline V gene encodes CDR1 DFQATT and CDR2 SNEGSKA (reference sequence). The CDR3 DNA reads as TGCAGTGTCCCCGGGATCACTGAAGCTTTCTTT. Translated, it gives CSVPGITEAFF.

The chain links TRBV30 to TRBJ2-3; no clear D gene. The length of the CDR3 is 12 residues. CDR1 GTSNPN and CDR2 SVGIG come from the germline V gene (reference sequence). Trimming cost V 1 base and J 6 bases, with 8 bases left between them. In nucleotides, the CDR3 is TGTGCCTGGAGTGATGGTTCTGATACGCAGTATTTT. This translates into CAWSDGSDTQYF.

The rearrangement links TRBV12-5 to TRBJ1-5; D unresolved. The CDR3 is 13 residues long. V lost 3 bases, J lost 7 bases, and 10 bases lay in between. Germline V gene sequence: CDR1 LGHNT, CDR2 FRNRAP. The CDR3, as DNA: TGTGCTAGTGGTTTCTCTACGGGGCAGCCCCAGCATTTT. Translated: CASGFSTGQPQHF. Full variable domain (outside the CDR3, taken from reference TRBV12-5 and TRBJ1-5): DARVTQTPRHKVTEMGQEVTMRCQPILGHNTVFWYRQTMMQGLELLAYFRNRAPLDDSGMPKDRFSAEMPDATLATLKIQPSEPRDSAVYFCASGFSTGQPQHFGDGTRLSIL.

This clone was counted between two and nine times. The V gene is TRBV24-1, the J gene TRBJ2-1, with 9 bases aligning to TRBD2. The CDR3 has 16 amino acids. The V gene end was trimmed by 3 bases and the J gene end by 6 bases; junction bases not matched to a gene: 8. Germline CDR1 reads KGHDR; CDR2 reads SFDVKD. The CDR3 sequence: CATSDPAGGGANEQFF. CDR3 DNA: TGTGCCACCAGTGATCCAGCTGGCGGGGGGGCCAATGAGCAGTTCTTC.

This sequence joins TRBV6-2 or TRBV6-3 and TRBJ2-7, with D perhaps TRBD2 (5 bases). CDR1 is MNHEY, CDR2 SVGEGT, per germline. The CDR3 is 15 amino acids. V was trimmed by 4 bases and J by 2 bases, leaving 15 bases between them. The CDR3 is CASSSREVGAYEQYF. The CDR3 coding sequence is TGTGCCAGCAGTTCTCGGGAAGTTGGGGCCTACGAGCAGTACTTC.

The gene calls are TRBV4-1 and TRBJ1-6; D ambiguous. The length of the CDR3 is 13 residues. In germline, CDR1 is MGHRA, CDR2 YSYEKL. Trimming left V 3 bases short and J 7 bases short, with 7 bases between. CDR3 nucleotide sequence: TGCGCCAGCAGCCAGGACCGCAATTCACCCCTCCACTTT. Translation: CASSQDRNSPLHF.

The CDR3 region has the DNA TGTGCCAGCATCAGGGGGGACGCGTCCTATAATTCACCCCTCCACTTT. Translated, it gives CASIRGDASYNSPLHF. The V and J genes are TRBV28 and TRBJ1-6; 7 nucleotides match TRBD1. The J segment lost 1 base and the V segment lost 7 bases, leaving 7 bases of the junction unmatched. Germline V gene data show CDR1 as MDHEN and CDR2 as SYDVKM. The CDR3 is 16 residues long.

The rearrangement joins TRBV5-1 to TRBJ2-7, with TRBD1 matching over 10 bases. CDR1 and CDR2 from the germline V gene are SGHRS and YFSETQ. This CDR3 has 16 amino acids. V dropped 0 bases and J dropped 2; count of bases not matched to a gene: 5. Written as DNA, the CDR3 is TGCGCCAGCAGCTTGGGGACCGGGACAGGGGCCTACGAGCAGTACTTC. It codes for CASSLGTGTGAYEQYF.

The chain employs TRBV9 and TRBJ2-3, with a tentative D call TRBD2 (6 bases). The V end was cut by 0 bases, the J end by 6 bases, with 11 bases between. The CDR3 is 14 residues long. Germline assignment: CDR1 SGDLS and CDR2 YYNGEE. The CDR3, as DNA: TGTGCCAGCAGCGTAGCTAGTGGAGGGGATACGCAGTATTTT. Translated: CASSVASGGDTQYF.

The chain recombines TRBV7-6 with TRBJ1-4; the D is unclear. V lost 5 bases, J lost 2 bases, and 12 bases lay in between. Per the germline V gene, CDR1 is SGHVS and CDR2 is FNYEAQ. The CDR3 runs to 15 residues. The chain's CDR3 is CASSPVGSTNEKLFF. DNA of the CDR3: TGTGCCAGCAGCCCCGTGGGGTCCACTAATGAAAAACTGTTTTTT.

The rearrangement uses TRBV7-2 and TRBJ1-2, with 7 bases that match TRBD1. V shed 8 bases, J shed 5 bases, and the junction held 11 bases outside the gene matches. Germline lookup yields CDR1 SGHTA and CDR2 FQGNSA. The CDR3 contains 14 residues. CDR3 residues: CASGRNRGRYGYTF. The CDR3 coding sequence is TGTGCCAGCGGCAGAAACAGGGGACGATATGGCTACACCTTC.

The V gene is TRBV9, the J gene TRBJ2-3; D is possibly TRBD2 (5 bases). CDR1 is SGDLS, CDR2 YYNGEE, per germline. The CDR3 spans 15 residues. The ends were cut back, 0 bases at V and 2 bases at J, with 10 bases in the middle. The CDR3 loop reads CASSVEMGVTDTQYF. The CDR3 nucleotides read TGTGCCAGCAGCGTAGAGATGGGAGTCACAGATACGCAGTATTTT.

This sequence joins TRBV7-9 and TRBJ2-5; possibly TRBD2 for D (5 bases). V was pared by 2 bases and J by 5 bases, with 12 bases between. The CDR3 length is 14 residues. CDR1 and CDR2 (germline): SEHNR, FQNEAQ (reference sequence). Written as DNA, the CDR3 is TGTGCCAGCAGCTTACTGCGAGGCGGGGAGACCCAGTACTTC. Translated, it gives CASSLLRGGETQYF.